Listed below are T cell receptor beta chains from one sample, sequenced in a study of blood T cell repertoires in COVID-19. Method: immunoSEQ multiplex PCR; TCRdb's copy keeps in-frame clones and lacks some. The sample contains about 190,000 clones, around 90% of which appear only once. Source material: peripheral blood. Receptor source: a man aged 40-49 years with acute or convalescent COVID-19. Each CDR3 is given with its conserved first and last residue. The D gene is left open where the match is weak. Clone size, where shown, is once, few, many, or a class for clones that have expanded.

d_call: TRBD1
cdr3_length: 15
v_call: TRBV5-1
j_call: TRBJ2-7
clone_size: -
cdr3_nt: TGCGCCAGCAGCTTACAGGGGAATATCGCCTACGAGCAGTACTTC
cdr3_aa: CASSLQGNIAYEQYF

d_call: TRBD2
cdr3_length: 15
v_call: TRBV5-4
j_call: TRBJ2-7
clone_size: -
cdr3_nt: TGTGCCAGCAGCGCAGGGACTAGCGGGGATTACGAGCAGTACTTC
cdr3_aa: CASSAGTSGDYEQYF

d_call: TRBD1
cdr3_length: 14
v_call: TRBV6-1
j_call: TRBJ1-4
clone_size: -
cdr3_nt: TGTGCCAGCAGCGGGGGACAGGGTGGTGAAAAACTGTTTTTT
cdr3_aa: CASSGGQGGEKLFF

d_call: -
cdr3_length: 14
v_call: TRBV18
j_call: TRBJ1-4
clone_size: once
cdr3_nt: TGTGCCAGCTCACCAGGGCAGGCTAATGAAAAACTGTTTTTT
cdr3_aa: CASSPGQANEKLFF

d_call: TRBD1
cdr3_length: 16
v_call: TRBV7-2
j_call: TRBJ1-5
clone_size: -
cdr3_nt: TGTGCCAGCAGCTCACCGGGACAGGGTGATTATCAGCCCCAGCATTTT
cdr3_aa: CASSSPGQGDYQPQHF

d_call: TRBD1
cdr3_length: 14
v_call: TRBV3-1/TRBV3-2
j_call: TRBJ1-1
clone_size: -
cdr3_nt: TGTGCCAGCAGCACAATTTCAGGGGGCACTGAAGCTTTCTTT
cdr3_aa: CASSTISGGTEAFF

d_call: -
cdr3_length: 16
v_call: TRBV18
j_call: TRBJ2-2
clone_size: -
cdr3_nt: TGTGCCAGCTCACCGGCGTCGGGGATGAGTACCGGGGAGCTGTTTTTT
cdr3_aa: CASSPASGMSTGELFF

d_call: -
cdr3_length: 15
v_call: TRBV6-2/TRBV6-3
j_call: TRBJ1-4
clone_size: -
cdr3_nt: TGTGCCAGCAGTCCGAGGGGAGGGAGCAGTGAAAAACTGTTTTTT
cdr3_aa: CASSPRGGSSEKLFF

d_call: -
cdr3_length: 13
v_call: TRBV29-1
j_call: TRBJ1-1
clone_size: -
cdr3_nt: TGCAGCGTTGGTGCGGGTTTGGACACTGAAGCTTTCTTT
cdr3_aa: CSVGAGLDTEAFF

d_call: TRBD1
cdr3_length: 15
v_call: TRBV30
j_call: TRBJ1-5
clone_size: once
cdr3_nt: TGTGCCTGGAGTGTAAGGGGGCTAGGCAGTAAGCCCCAGCATTTT
cdr3_aa: CAWSVRGLGSKPQHF

d_call: -
cdr3_length: 15
v_call: TRBV5-1
j_call: TRBJ2-4
clone_size: -
cdr3_nt: TGCGCCAGCAGCTTGGCCGGAACTAGTCAGGACATTCAGTACTTC
cdr3_aa: CASSLAGTSQDIQYF

d_call: -
cdr3_length: 16
v_call: TRBV7-2
j_call: TRBJ2-2
clone_size: -
cdr3_nt: TGTGCCAGCAGCTTAGCGACTCCGATGGTAACCGGGGAGCTGTTTTTT
cdr3_aa: CASSLATPMVTGELFF

d_call: -
cdr3_length: 14
v_call: TRBV3-1/TRBV3-2
j_call: TRBJ1-1
clone_size: -
cdr3_nt: TGTGCCAGCAGCCCACAGGGAGATGGAACTGAAGCTTTCTTT
cdr3_aa: CASSPQGDGTEAFF

d_call: -
cdr3_length: 14
v_call: TRBV7-9
j_call: TRBJ1-5
clone_size: few
cdr3_nt: TGTGCCAGCAGCTATGGACAGAGCAATCAGCCCCAGCATTTT
cdr3_aa: CASSYGQSNQPQHF

d_call: TRBD2
cdr3_length: 12
v_call: TRBV25-1
j_call: TRBJ2-1
clone_size: -
cdr3_nt: TGTGCCGTAGCGGGGGGGCTGAATGAGCAGTTCTTC
cdr3_aa: CAVAGGLNEQFF

d_call: -
cdr3_length: 15
v_call: TRBV7-9
j_call: TRBJ2-1
clone_size: -
cdr3_nt: TGTGCCAGCAGCTTAGTAGGGAGCTCCTACAATGAGCAGTTCTTC
cdr3_aa: CASSLVGSSYNEQFF

d_call: -
cdr3_length: 17
v_call: TRBV6-1
j_call: TRBJ2-7
clone_size: -
cdr3_nt: TGTGCCAGCAGTGAAGCGACACCACAGGGATTTCCCTACGAGCAGTACTTC
cdr3_aa: CASSEATPQGFPYEQYF

d_call: -
cdr3_length: 14
v_call: TRBV4-3
j_call: TRBJ1-2
clone_size: -
cdr3_nt: TGCGCCAGCAGCCAAGATCCAGGGCCCTATGGCTACACCTTC
cdr3_aa: CASSQDPGPYGYTF

d_call: -
cdr3_length: 12
v_call: TRBV9
j_call: TRBJ2-3
clone_size: once
cdr3_nt: TGTGCCAGCAGCGTAGATAAAGATACGCAGTATTTT
cdr3_aa: CASSVDKDTQYF

d_call: -
cdr3_length: 17
v_call: TRBV21-1
j_call: TRBJ1-6
clone_size: -
cdr3_nt: TGTGCCAGCAGCCCATGGGACAGTCGGAACCCTATGGGTCCCCTCCACTTT
cdr3_aa: CASSPWDSRNPMGPLHF

d_call: -
cdr3_length: 15
v_call: TRBV21-1
j_call: TRBJ1-1
clone_size: -
cdr3_nt: TGTGCCAGCAGCAAAACCGCCAGAAGGGGGACTGAAGCTTTCTTT
cdr3_aa: CASSKTARRGTEAFF

d_call: TRBD2
cdr3_length: 20
v_call: TRBV2
j_call: TRBJ2-7
clone_size: once
cdr3_nt: TGTGCCAGCAGTGAACCTCCGGGACTAGCGGGGGGGAATAAAAACTACGAGCAGTACTTC
cdr3_aa: CASSEPPGLAGGNKNYEQYF